This T cell receptor beta chain was observed in a study of breast tumors, draining lymph nodes, adjacent tissues. The CDR3 is 14 residues long. For this clonotype: The target antigen is unknown. One junction end disagrees with the germline gene, perhaps due to a read error.

Study observations and caveats: Compared with basal-like, luminal-like tumors shared significantly more repertoire with nontumor tissue. Findings are consistent with lymph node origin and intratumoral expansion of most tumor T cells.

TCRdb reanalysed the multiplex PCR reads using MiXCR and keeps one entry per CDR3 protein. This sample yields approximately 14,000 distinct CDR3 sequences, of which around 50% are seen a single time; 30% belongs to the top ten. The chain links TRBV12-3 or TRBV12-4 to TRBJ1-5, with 8 bases matching TRBD1. Material: tumor-adjacent breast tissue. The receptor's source is a female donor with breast cancer. Some clones in this sample may be carry-over from other donors' samples. The CDR3 DNA reads as TGTTCCAGCAGTGGCACAGGGGGTAACCAGCCCCAGCATTTT. This sequence encodes CSSSGTGGNQPQHF.